The rows below give T cell receptor beta chains drawn from one sample of a study of shared clonotypes between healthy human individuals. The assay was immunoSEQ multiplex PCR, and TCRdb's table has in-frame clones only and misses some. The sample records 2 million to 3 million clones, 93% being singletons. Source material: naive CD4+ T cells from PBMCs. All receptors come from a man younger than 35 in good health. Some clones in this sample may be carry-over from other donors' samples. Both conserved end residues are part of each CDR3. Fields, in order: J gene, clone size, V gene, D gene, CDR3 protein, CDR3 DNA. The D gene is left open where the match is weak. Rows may omit the clone size; those that give it use once, few, many or a size class.

J: TRBJ2-7; size: NA; V: TRBV6-6; D: TRBD1; CDR3: CASSYPGQGRNEQYF; DNA: TGTGCCAGCAGCTACCCGGGACAGGGACGTAACGAGCAGTACTTC
J: TRBJ2-1; size: NA; V: TRBV27; D: TRBD1; CDR3: CASSPPGGVVNEQFF; DNA: TGTGCCAGCAGCCCACCAGGGGGAGTTGTCAATGAGCAGTTCTTC
J: TRBJ2-1; size: NA; V: TRBV30; D: TRBD2; CDR3: CAWRLAGASYNEQFF; DNA: TGTGCCTGGAGGCTAGCGGGAGCCTCCTACAATGAGCAGTTCTTC
J: TRBJ2-3; size: NA; V: TRBV27; D: TRBD2; CDR3: CASSLWTSATDTQYF; DNA: TGTGCCAGCAGTCTCTGGACTAGCGCAACAGATACGCAGTATTTT
J: TRBJ1-5; size: NA; V: TRBV6-1; D: TRBD1; CDR3: CASRPGTGRNQPQHF; DNA: TGTGCCAGCAGACCCGGGACAGGTCGCAATCAGCCCCAGCATTTT
J: TRBJ2-7; size: NA; V: TRBV10-2; D: TRBD1; CDR3: CASSESRTGGLSPYEQYF; DNA: TGCGCCAGCAGTGAGTCGAGGACAGGGGGCCTTAGTCCCTACGAGCAGTACTTC
J: TRBJ2-7; size: NA; V: TRBV5-1; D: NA; CDR3: CASSHGYGGWAYEQYF; DNA: TGCGCCAGCAGCCACGGCTACGGAGGGTGGGCATACGAGCAGTACTTC
J: TRBJ2-3; size: NA; V: TRBV4-1; D: TRBD1; CDR3: CASSQVGSGTEVDTQYF; DNA: TGCGCCAGCAGTCAAGTGGGATCCGGGACAGAGGTGGATACGCAGTATTTT
J: TRBJ2-7; size: once; V: TRBV6-1; D: NA; CDR3: CASSVRGSSYEQYF; DNA: TGTGCCAGCAGTGTTCGGGGGAGCTCCTACGAGCAGTACTTC
J: TRBJ1-1; size: few; V: TRBV19; D: TRBD1; CDR3: CASSQTTGRNTEAFF; DNA: TGTGCCAGTAGTCAGACGACAGGGAGGAACACTGAAGCTTTCTTT
J: TRBJ2-2; size: NA; V: TRBV28; D: NA; CDR3: CASRPGQSRPGELFF; DNA: TGTGCCAGCAGACCCGGGCAGTCGAGACCCGGGGAGCTGTTTTTT
J: TRBJ2-2; size: NA; V: TRBV2; D: TRBD2; CDR3: CASIGGTRSTGELFF; DNA: TGTGCCAGCATAGGGGGGACTAGAAGCACCGGGGAGCTGTTTTTT
J: TRBJ1-1; size: NA; V: TRBV16; D: TRBD1; CDR3: CASSQSFLGQGDTEAFF; DNA: TGTGCCAGCAGCCAATCATTTCTCGGACAGGGAGACACTGAAGCTTTCTTT
J: TRBJ2-3; size: NA; V: TRBV19; D: NA; CDR3: CASKGRTQYF; DNA: TGTGCCAGTAAGGGCCGTACGCAGTATTTT
J: TRBJ2-7; size: NA; V: TRBV27; D: NA; CDR3: CASSITGLTYEQYF; DNA: TGTGCCAGCAGTATAACAGGGTTAACCTACGAGCAGTACTTC
J: TRBJ1-2; size: NA; V: TRBV12-5; D: NA; CDR3: CASGLRGKDGYTF; DNA: TGTGCTAGTGGTTTGAGGGGGAAGGATGGCTACACCTTC
J: TRBJ2-3; size: once; V: TRBV6-5; D: TRBD1; CDR3: CASSWDRGTDTQYF; DNA: TGTGCCAGCAGTTGGGACAGGGGAACAGATACGCAGTATTTT
J: TRBJ1-2; size: NA; V: TRBV6-4; D: NA; CDR3: CASSAPAGRGLGGGDGYTF; DNA: TGTGCCAGCAGTGCTCCTGCGGGAAGGGGACTCGGGGGTGGCGATGGCTACACCTTC
J: TRBJ1-2; size: NA; V: TRBV6-5; D: NA; CDR3: CASSPKRTNYGYTF; DNA: TGTGCCAGCAGCCCTAAGAGGACCAACTATGGCTACACCTTC
J: TRBJ2-7; size: NA; V: TRBV7-9; D: NA; CDR3: CASSLGAGFSYEQYF; DNA: TGTGCCAGCAGCTTAGGGGCGGGTTTCTCCTACGAGCAGTACTTC
J: TRBJ1-5; size: NA; V: TRBV28; D: TRBD1; CDR3: CASSSRDRVNQPQHF; DNA: TGTGCCAGCAGTTCCCGGGACAGGGTCAATCAGCCCCAGCATTTT
J: TRBJ2-5; size: NA; V: TRBV6-6; D: TRBD1; CDR3: CASTPGGHAAKETQYF; DNA: TGTGCCAGCACCCCAGGGGGACATGCCGCCAAAGAGACCCAGTACTTC
J: TRBJ2-5; size: NA; V: TRBV5-1; D: TRBD2; CDR3: CASSLDVSGSPQNF; DNA: TGCGCCAGCAGCTTGGATGTTAGCGGGAGCCCCCAGAACTTC